This TCR beta chain came from a study of shared clonotypes between healthy human individuals. Naive CD8 cells, CD45RO-negative and positively selected for CCR7, excluded terminally differentiated effector memory CD45RA+ cells. Assay: immunoSEQ multiplex PCR; the TCRdb copy retains only in-frame clones and omits some. This table has roughly 2.1 million clones, 85% to 95% appearing once. Germline trimming cut 0 bases from V and 1 base from J; bases unmatched to any gene: 6. The CDR3 has 16 residues. Germline values: CDR1 SGDLS, CDR2 YYNGEE. The receptor was isolated from a man younger than 30 in good health. Some clones in this sample may be carry-over from other donors' samples. Source material: naive CD8+ T cells from PBMCs. The rearrangement links TRBV9 to TRBJ1-2, with 7 bases matching TRBD1. In DNA, the CDR3 is TGTGCCAGCAGCGTAGGGGCAGGGGGGAGTAACTATGGCTACACCTTC. Its protein product is CASSVGAGGSNYGYTF.